This T cell receptor beta chain was obtained from a study of identical twins. The table lists this clonotype with many counts. CDR1 is MNHEY and CDR2 is SVGEGT in the germline V gene. The CDR3 is 15 residues long. Trimming took 5 bases from V and 7 from J, leaving 21 bases between them. A single record per CDR3 protein comes from TCRdb applying MiXCR to the 5' RACE reads. The sample lists approximately 590,000 distinct CDR3 sequences; around 9.6% were seen once. The data were also submitted as part of a second study, on yellow fever vaccine responses in identical twins.

The receptor was derived from a woman in her late teens or twenties in good health. The chain carries TRBV6-2 or TRBV6-3 and TRBJ2-7, with D possibly TRBD2 on 6 matching bases. The sample comprised PBMCs. The CDR3 sequence is CASSPMDYVTGEQYF. In DNA, the CDR3 is TGTGCCAGCAGTCCTATGGACTACGTGACGGGGGAGCAGTACTTC.